This T cell receptor beta chain derives from a study of T-cell reconstitution after alpha-beta-depleted transplantation in children. Germline lookup yields CDR1 ENHRY and CDR2 SYGVKD. The germline V and J ends were trimmed by 5 bases and 0 bases, with 14 bases remaining between them. This CDR3 region has 15 residues. The TCRbeta library incorporated unique molecular identifiers. TCRdb used MiXCR to reprocess the PCR reads, holding one entry per CDR3 protein. The sample contains around 500,000 distinct CDR3 sequences, roughly an eighth of which appear only once. The V call is TRBV10-3, the J call TRBJ2-7; D unresolved. The sequenced sample was PBMCs from the stem cell graft donor, obtained from the stem cell graft. This receptor was taken from a human donor who donated a stem cell graft to a child with combined immunodeficiency. CDR3 amino acids: CAISLSTDPSYEQYF. The CDR3 bases are TGTGCCATCAGTCTATCGACCGATCCCTCCTACGAGCAGTACTTC.